Below, 30 T cell receptor beta chains from the same sample are listed, as sequenced in a study of blood T cell repertoires in COVID-19. Using immunoSEQ multiplex PCR, the repertoire was profiled, and TCRdb retains in-frame clones only, with some absent. The sample lists 200,000 to 300,000 clones, 80% to 90% seen once, with more than 1.3% in the top ten. The sequenced sample consisted of peripheral blood. Source of these receptors: a woman between 35 and 50 years old who had recovered from COVID-19.

V and J are TRBV30 and TRBJ1-1; unclear D gene. Germline V gene sequence: CDR1 GTSNPN, CDR2 SVGIG (reference sequence). The CDR3 has 11 amino acids. The V end lost 0 bases, the J end lost 8 bases, and 7 bases lay between the germline ends. This chain's CDR3 is CAWSVGVEAFF. The CDR3 nucleotides read TGTGCCTGGAGTGTCGGGGTCGAAGCTTTCTTT.

The V and J genes are TRBV30 and TRBJ2-1, with D tentatively TRBD1 (6 bases). The CDR3 spans 17 residues. The V and J ends lost 3 bases and 3 bases respectively, with 21 bases between them. From germline, CDR1 is GTSNPN and CDR2 SVGIG (reference sequence). In nucleotides, the CDR3 is TGTGCCTGGAGCGTAGGTCTCTCCTCGGGACACTACAATGAGCAGTTCTTC. Its protein is CAWSVGLSSGHYNEQFF.

This clone was found a few times. The chain combines TRBV6-6 with TRBJ2-3, with TRBD2 identical over 13 bases. The CDR3 totals 16 residues. Germline CDR1 MNHNY, CDR2 SVGAGI (reference sequence). The V segment lost 6 bases and the J segment 2 bases; nucleotides outside the gene matches: 5. Here the CDR3 reads CASSLTSGGTTDTQYF. In DNA form, the CDR3 reads TGTGCCAGCAGCTTGACTAGCGGGGGGACCACAGATACGCAGTATTTT.

The chain uses TRBV3-1 (or the pseudogene TRBV3-2) and TRBJ1-2; 7 bases map to TRBD1. The CDR3 extends over 15 amino acids. The germline CDR1 and CDR2 sequences are LGHDT and YNNKEL (reference sequence). V was clipped by 3 bases and J by 5 bases; unmatched bases: 9. In DNA form, the CDR3 reads TGTGCCAGCAGCCACCAATCAGACAGGGATTATGGCTACACCTTC. Its translation is CASSHQSDRDYGYTF.

The chain carries TRBV30 and TRBJ1-2, with 12 bases fitting TRBD1. Looked up from germline, CDR1 is GTSNPN and CDR2 is SVGIG (reference sequence). The ends lost 5 bases at V and 7 bases at J; junction bases unmatched: 17. The CDR3 loop spans 17 amino acids. The chain's CDR3 is CAWGGKPPGTGGFGYTF. CDR3 bases: TGTGCCTGGGGAGGAAAGCCCCCCGGGACAGGGGGCTTTGGCTACACCTTC.

In its sample, this clone was seen once. The chain joins TRBV12-3 or TRBV12-4 to TRBJ1-5; no clear D. This CDR3 region has 13 residues. V lost 3 bases and J lost 3, with 6 bases in between. The CDR3: CASSLSVNQPQHF. CDR3 coding DNA: TGTGCCAGCAGTTTGTCAGTCAATCAGCCCCAGCATTTT.

The rearrangement uses TRBV5-4 and TRBJ2-3; the D gene is possibly TRBD1 (6 bases). V lost 3 bases to trimming and J lost 6 bases, with 11 bases between them. The CDR3 is made up of 13 amino acids. Per germline, CDR1 SGHNT and CDR2 YYREEE (reference sequence). The CDR3 DNA reads TGTGCCAGCAGCTCACAGGGTACGGATACGCAGTATTTT. Translated: CASSSQGTDTQYF. The full variable domain, completed using reference TRBV5-4 and TRBJ2-3, is ETGVTQSPTHLIKTRGQQVTLRCSSQSGHNTVSWYQQALGQGPQFIFQYYREEENGRGNFPPRFSGLQFPNYSSELNVNALELDDSALYLCASSSQGTDTQYFGPGTRLTVL.

V is TRBV7-9 and J is TRBJ1-1; D is ambiguous. Trimming took off 5 bases at V and 1 base at J, with 8 bases between the two ends. This CDR3 region has 13 residues. Germline V gene data show CDR1 as SEHNR and CDR2 as FQNEAQ (reference sequence). The CDR3 protein is CASSPQQNTEAFF. CDR3 DNA: TGTGCCAGCAGCCCCCAACAGAACACTGAAGCTTTCTTT.

This clone came up a few times. In DNA, the CDR3 is TGTGCCAGCAGTGACAGGGTAACTGAAGCTTTCTTT. Translating it yields CASSDRVTEAFF. This rearrangement joins TRBV6-1 to TRBJ1-1, with D possibly matching TRBD1 (5 bases). V gave up 3 bases and J gave up 5 bases, with 7 bases separating them. CDR1 MNHNS and CDR2 SASEGT come from the germline V gene. The CDR3 runs to 12 residues.

The genes are TRBV30 and TRBJ1-2; no firm D call. Germline CDR1 is GTSNPN and CDR2 is SVGIG (reference sequence). V lost 2 bases, J lost 0 bases, and 10 bases lay in between. The CDR3 spans 14 residues. The CDR3 loop reads CAWSWEEANYGYTF. The CDR3 DNA reads TGTGCCTGGAGTTGGGAGGAAGCTAACTATGGCTACACCTTC.

The rearrangement joins TRBV4-3 to TRBJ1-4; D remains unclear. Trimming pared 4 bases from V and 5 bases from J, leaving 14 bases between. The CDR3 is 15 residues long. Germline CDR1 and CDR2: LGHNA and YSLEER. In DNA form, the CDR3 reads TGCGCCAGCAGCCTTTCCGGGAGAGAGAATGAAAAACTGTTTTTT. This encodes CASSLSGRENEKLFF.

The chain carries TRBV7-3 and TRBJ1-1; the D gene is possibly TRBD1 (5 bases). The germline CDR1 and CDR2 sequences are SGHTA and FQGTGA. The CDR3 consists of 18 residues. V lost 6 bases and J 3 bases, leaving 26 bases between the germline ends. The chain's CDR3 is CASRCRVKPKGRDTEAFF. The CDR3 DNA sequence: TGTGCCAGCAGGTGCAGGGTGAAGCCTAAAGGGAGGGACACTGAAGCTTTCTTT.

The rearrangement uses TRBV6-6 and TRBJ1-6; 8 nucleotides agree with TRBD1. The CDR3 totals 16 residues. Germline V CDR1 and CDR2: MNHNY, SVGAGI (reference sequence). Germline trimming cut 4 bases from V and 9 bases from J; bases unmatched to any gene: 11. CDR3 in DNA: TGTGCCAGCAGTTCGCGGGGCAGGGGGCTGAGTTCACCCCTCCACTTT. Amino acid sequence: CASSSRGRGLSSPLHF.

J is TRBJ1-2 and V is TRBV19, with D maybe TRBD1 (5 bases). V dropped 6 bases and J dropped 6 bases, with 14 bases sitting between them. The CDR3 consists of 13 residues. The V gene's germline CDR1 is LNHDA and CDR2 SQIVND (reference sequence). CDR3 coding DNA: TGTGCCAGTAGCCTTGGCAGGGAGGATGGCTACACCTTC. As protein: CASSLGREDGYTF.

The chain is built from TRBV3-1 (or the pseudogene TRBV3-2) and TRBJ2-1, with 8 bases lining up with TRBD2. The CDR3 length is 19 residues. Germline trimming cut 5 bases from V and 5 bases from J; bases unmatched to any gene: 20. CDR1 is LGHDT, CDR2 YNNKEL, per germline (reference sequence). CDR3 residues: CASSVRGLDGLIRHNEQFF. CDR3 DNA sequence: TGTGCCAGCAGCGTAAGGGGACTAGACGGCCTTATTCGTCACAATGAGCAGTTCTTC.

This chain uses TRBV7-7 with TRBJ2-1; 8 nucleotides match TRBD1. With 1 base clipped from V and 9 bases from J, the junction kept 5 bases outside the gene matches. Germline assignment: CDR1 SSHAT and CDR2 FNYEAQ (reference sequence). CDR3 length: 14 residues. This CDR3 reads CASSLVTGDAEQFF. The CDR3 nucleotides are TGTGCCAGCAGCTTAGTGACAGGGGACGCTGAGCAGTTCTTC.

This chain joins TRBV29-1 and TRBJ1-2, with D possibly being TRBD1 (6 bases). The V gene lost 1 base and the J gene lost 0 bases, with 18 bases spanning the gap. From germline, CDR1 is SQVTM and CDR2 ANQGSEA. The CDR3 covers 17 residues. The CDR3 bases are TGCAGCGTTGAAGGTCGGCGGGGGCAAACAGCTAACTATGGCTACACCTTC. This sequence encodes CSVEGRRGQTANYGYTF.

The V and J genes are TRBV5-6 and TRBJ1-2; TRBD1 agrees at 8 bases. The CDR3 runs to 14 residues. With 2 bases clipped from V and 4 bases from J, the junction kept 4 bases outside the gene matches. Germline assignment: CDR1 SGHDT and CDR2 YYEEEE. CDR3 region: CASSFNDRGYGYTF. CDR3 DNA sequence: TGTGCCAGCAGCTTTAATGACAGGGGCTATGGCTACACCTTC.

This clone was seen a single time. CDR3 bases: TGCAGTGCTAGTAGATATATGACGGGAGCGGGGGGACAAACAGATACGCAGTATTTT. The encoded protein is CSASRYMTGAGGQTDTQYF. V is TRBV20-1 and J is TRBJ2-3, with TRBD2 matching 9 bases. The germline CDR1 and CDR2 sequences are DFQATT and SNEGSKA (reference sequence). V gave up 3 bases and J gave up 3 bases; unmatched junction bases: 19. The CDR3 length is 19 residues.

The rearrangement links TRBV5-6 to TRBJ1-6, with a weak D call TRBD1 (5 bases). This CDR3 has 17 amino acids. Trimming took 0 bases from V and 7 from J, leaving 17 bases between them. Per germline, CDR1 SGHDT and CDR2 YYEEEE. This CDR3 is CASSLALRARSNSPLHF. CDR3 nucleotide sequence: TGTGCCAGCAGCTTGGCCCTCAGGGCCAGGAGCAATTCACCCCTCCACTTT.

The chain has TRBV19 and TRBJ2-3; 11 positions agree with TRBD2. The trim removed 1 base at V and 7 bases at J, leaving 16 bases unmatched. CDR1 is LNHDA, CDR2 SQIVND, per germline (reference sequence). CDR3 length: 19 amino acids. CDR3 nucleotide sequence: TGTGCCAGTAGTATAGGGGGACTAGCGGTTTCGGTCTATAAGTATACGCAGTATTTT. It yields the protein CASSIGGLAVSVYKYTQYF.

The CDR3 reads CAWSRSLLTGYTF. For the CDR3, the DNA is TGTGCCTGGAGTAGGAGCCTTTTGACTGGCTACACCTTC. The gene calls are TRBV30 and TRBJ1-2; unclear D gene. With 2 bases removed from V and 7 bases from J, the gap between germline ends came to 14 bases. Germline loops: CDR1 GTSNPN, CDR2 SVGIG (reference sequence). The CDR3 is 13 amino acids.

The chain employs TRBV27 and TRBJ2-2, with TRBD1 matching over 8 bases. Per germline, CDR1 MNHEY and CDR2 SMNVEV (reference sequence). The CDR3 loop spans 16 amino acids. The J segment lost 7 bases and the V segment lost 5 bases, leaving 12 bases of the junction unmatched. The CDR3 spells CASSLNFQGAGGELFF. The CDR3 DNA follows: TGTGCCAGCAGTCTTAATTTTCAGGGGGCCGGCGGGGAGCTGTTTTTT.

The V call is TRBV19, the J call TRBJ2-5; D is possibly TRBD1 (6 bases). Germline V gene sequence: CDR1 LNHDA, CDR2 SQIVND (reference sequence). The V end was cut by 3 bases, the J end by 5 bases, with 10 bases between. This CDR3 contains 13 residues. CDR3 nucleotide sequence: TGTGCCAGTAGTATTACAGGGTGGGAGACCCAGTACTTC. It yields the protein CASSITGWETQYF. Combining the CDR3 with reference TRBV19 and TRBJ2-5 gives the whole variable domain DGGITQSPKYLFRKEGQNVTLSCEQNLNHDAMYWYRQDPGQGLRLIYYSQIVNDFQKGDIAEGYSVSREKKESFPLTVTSAQKNPTAFYLCASSITGWETQYFGPGTRLLVL.

This rearrangement joins TRBV7-2 to TRBJ1-5; 7 nucleotides agree with TRBD1. This CDR3 contains 16 residues. Germline V gene data show CDR1 as SGHTA and CDR2 as FQGNSA. Trimming took 1 base from V and 3 from J; bases not matched to a gene: 6. CDR3 nucleotides: TGTGCCAGCAGCTTAGGTCAGGGGGATAACAATCAGCCCCAGCATTTT. Protein: CASSLGQGDNNQPQHF.

This sequence joins TRBV7-2 and TRBJ2-1, with D possibly TRBD1 on 5 matching bases. CDR1 is SGHTA, CDR2 FQGNSA, per germline. Trimming removed 5 bases from V and 4 bases from J, with 15 bases in between. The CDR3 loop spans 15 amino acids. In nucleotides, the CDR3 is TGTGCCAGCAGCCCAGGGTCGACAGCTTACAATGAGCAGTTCTTC. This gives the protein CASSPGSTAYNEQFF.

In the case of this clone: One end of the junction is discordant with germline, which a read error may explain. This chain links TRBV5-1 with TRBJ1-1; 7 nucleotides line up with TRBD1. The CDR3 loop spans 16 amino acids. The germline V gene has CDR1 SGHRS and CDR2 YFSETQ. CDR3 in DNA: TGCGCCAGCAGCTACACCGGGACAGCCCTGAACGCTGAAGCTTTCTTT. Translation: CASSYTGTALNAEAFF.

This clone was picked up a small number of times. The chain combines TRBV15 with TRBJ1-3; the match to TRBD1 covers 7 bases. Germline values: CDR1 LNHNV, CDR2 YYDKDF (reference sequence). V shed 2 bases, J shed 4 bases, and the junction held 14 bases outside the gene matches. The CDR3 runs 18 residues. The CDR3 loop is CATSRLRANRQGGNTIYF. Here the CDR3 DNA reads TGTGCCACCAGCAGATTAAGGGCCAATAGACAGGGAGGAAACACCATATATTTT.

Only one count was recorded for this clone. The rearrangement joins TRBV18 to TRBJ2-7; 11 bases align to TRBD1. Germline V gene data show CDR1 as KGHSH and CDR2 as LQKENI. The V and J ends lost 3 bases and 3 bases, in that order; junction bases with no gene match: 4. This CDR3 has 15 residues. In DNA form, the CDR3 reads TGTGCCAGCTCACCCGGACAGGGGGCAATCTACGAGCAGTACTTC. This sequence encodes CASSPGQGAIYEQYF.

This rearrangement joins TRBV18 to TRBJ2-7; 12 bases are a match to TRBD2. Germline CDR1 and CDR2: KGHSH and LQKENI. V shed 3 bases and J 7 bases; nucleotides not matched to a gene: 4. CDR3 length equals 14 residues. The CDR3 sequence: CASSPGLAGGEQYF. The DNA of the CDR3 is TGTGCCAGCTCACCCGGCCTAGCGGGGGGGGAGCAGTACTTC.